This T cell receptor beta chain is from a study of T cells after posttransplantation cyclophosphamide. Libraries were prepared by immunoSEQ multiplex PCR; TCRdb keeps only in-frame clonotypes and omits some of them. The table lists roughly 30,000 clones, 85% to 95% of them singletons, with roughly 0.25% in the top ten. Regarding this clone: Its specificity is unknown.

The naive gate required viable CD3+CD4+ or CD3+CD8+ cells with CCR7+CD45RA+CD45RO-CD95-CD27+CD28+ phenotype. Study observations and caveats: TRB clonality was highly associated with recipient CMV seropositivity and reactivation.

V was pared by 4 bases and J by 10 bases, with 10 bases of the junction left unmatched. The CDR3 covers 14 residues. From germline, CDR1 is SGHRS and CDR2 YFSETQ. This TCR was recovered from a woman aged 55-70 years in good health, CMV-negative, and a related stem cell transplant donor. Sequences were obtained from naive CD4+ T cells sorted from PBMCs. The V and J genes are TRBV5-1 and TRBJ1-5; 8 bases are a match to TRBD1. The CDR3 is CASSPGQGLGPQHF. The CDR3 DNA reads TGCGCCAGCAGCCCAGGACAGGGATTAGGCCCCCAGCATTTT.